This T cell receptor (beta chain) was recorded in a study of blood T cell repertoires in COVID-19. Background on the study: Sources were T cells, B-cell-depleted T cells, or PBMCs; the material itself was cDNA or gDNA.

Sequencing used immunoSEQ multiplex PCR; TCRdb keeps in-frame clones, though not all of them. Among roughly 220,000 clones listed, approximately 84% were seen once. Material: PBMCs or T cells enriched from blood (not recorded which). This TCR came from a man aged 35 to 55 who had recovered from COVID-19.

CDR3 residues: CASSTNQETQYF. The DNA of the CDR3 is TGCGCCAGCAGTACTAACCAAGAGACCCAGTACTTC. V and J are TRBV5-1 and TRBJ2-5; no definite D call. The V end lost 5 bases, the J end lost 0 bases, and 5 bases lay between the germline ends. Germline V gene lookup returns CDR1 SGHRS and CDR2 YFSETQ. The length of the CDR3 is 12 residues.